These T cell receptor beta chains were read from a single sample in a study of patients and donors after allogeneic stem cell transplantation. TCRdb reprocessed the RT-PCR reads via MiXCR and lists one record per CDR3 protein. The profile shows 920,000 or so distinct CDR3 sequences, more than 15% of them singletons. Material: blood, either unsorted or a sorted T cell fraction (not recorded which). The receptors were gathered from a human donor who was either an allogeneic HSCT recipient or a stem cell or donor lymphocyte infusion donor (not recorded which). It is not recorded whose cells these are; they may come from a transplant donor. The CDR3 runs from the conserved cysteine through the conserved F or W. A D gene is named only where the DNA matches it firmly. Not every row has a clone size; where given, it reads once, few, many or a size class.

d_call: TRBD1; clone_size: .; j_call: TRBJ2-7; v_call: TRBV7-2; cdr3_aa: CASSLDRVRDEQYF; cdr3_nt: TGTGCCAGCAGCTTGGACAGGGTACGGGACGAGCAGTACTTC
d_call: .; clone_size: .; j_call: TRBJ1-1; v_call: TRBV14; cdr3_aa: CASSQSWAEAFF; cdr3_nt: TGTGCCAGCAGCCAAAGTTGGGCTGAAGCTTTCTTT
d_call: TRBD1; clone_size: .; j_call: TRBJ2-7; v_call: TRBV5-1; cdr3_aa: CASSERTGAYEQYF; cdr3_nt: TGCGCCAGCAGCGAGAGAACAGGGGCCTACGAGCAGTACTTC
d_call: .; clone_size: .; j_call: TRBJ2-1; v_call: TRBV4-1; cdr3_aa: CASSQDVAGAYNEQFF; cdr3_nt: TGCGCCAGCAGCCAAGATGTGGCAGGGGCATACAATGAGCAGTTCTTC
d_call: .; clone_size: .; j_call: TRBJ1-6; v_call: TRBV4-3; cdr3_aa: CASSQVTRGGNSPLHF; cdr3_nt: TGCGCCAGCAGCCAAGTCACCAGGGGAGGGAATTCACCCCTCCACTTT
d_call: TRBD2; clone_size: many; j_call: TRBJ2-7; v_call: TRBV20-1; cdr3_aa: CSAPTSGMYEQYF; cdr3_nt: TGCAGTGCTCCGACTAGCGGGATGTACGAGCAGTACTTC
d_call: .; clone_size: .; j_call: TRBJ2-1; v_call: TRBV29-1; cdr3_aa: CSVGGTTLYNEQFF; cdr3_nt: TGCAGCGTGGGGGGTACAACCTTGTACAATGAGCAGTTCTTC
d_call: .; clone_size: few; j_call: TRBJ2-3; v_call: TRBV20-1; cdr3_aa: CSAINRQTSTYTQYF; cdr3_nt: TGCAGTGCTATAAACCGACAGACCTCCACGTATACGCAGTATTTT
d_call: TRBD1; clone_size: few; j_call: TRBJ1-1; v_call: TRBV6-1; cdr3_aa: CASNLDRVNTEAFF; cdr3_nt: TGTGCCAGCAATCTCGACAGGGTGAACACTGAAGCTTTCTTT
d_call: .; clone_size: many; j_call: TRBJ2-1; v_call: TRBV12-3/TRBV12-4; cdr3_aa: CASSPGSVGKFF; cdr3_nt: TGTGCCAGCAGCCCCGGGTCAGTGGGAAAGTTCTTC
d_call: TRBD1; clone_size: few; j_call: TRBJ1-1; v_call: TRBV29-1; cdr3_aa: CSVEGQGEFRAFF; cdr3_nt: TGCAGCGTTGAGGGACAGGGTGAATTTCGAGCTTTCTTT
d_call: .; clone_size: many; j_call: TRBJ2-5; v_call: TRBV20-1; cdr3_aa: CSAQLVGGRQETQYF; cdr3_nt: TGCAGTGCTCAGTTAGTGGGGGGCCGCCAAGAGACCCAGTACTTC
d_call: .; clone_size: .; j_call: TRBJ2-1; v_call: TRBV20-1; cdr3_aa: CSANLASSSYNEQFF; cdr3_nt: TGCAGTGCGAACCTAGCGTCGAGCTCCTACAATGAGCAGTTCTTC
d_call: .; clone_size: many; j_call: TRBJ2-5; v_call: TRBV29-1; cdr3_aa: CSVEGNYEQETQYF; cdr3_nt: TGCAGCGTTGAAGGAAATTACGAACAAGAGACCCAGTACTTC
d_call: .; clone_size: .; j_call: TRBJ2-1; v_call: TRBV5-1; cdr3_aa: CASSLESEYNEQFF; cdr3_nt: TGCGCCAGCAGCTTGGAAAGCGAGTACAATGAGCAGTTCTTC
d_call: .; clone_size: .; j_call: TRBJ2-2; v_call: TRBV2; cdr3_aa: CASSGRLNTGELFF; cdr3_nt: TGTGCCAGCTCCGGAAGATTGAACACCGGGGAGCTGTTTTTT
d_call: TRBD2; clone_size: .; j_call: TRBJ2-3; v_call: TRBV4-2; cdr3_aa: CASSPASGVEDTQYF; cdr3_nt: TGTGCCAGCAGCCCCGCTAGCGGGGTGGAAGATACGCAGTATTTT
d_call: TRBD2; clone_size: .; j_call: TRBJ2-7; v_call: TRBV13; cdr3_aa: CASSILAGGMYEQYF; cdr3_nt: TGTGCCAGCAGCATACTAGCGGGAGGGATGTACGAGCAGTACTTC
d_call: TRBD2; clone_size: .; j_call: TRBJ2-5; v_call: TRBV7-2; cdr3_aa: CASSSGLAGKYQETQYF; cdr3_nt: TGTGCCAGCAGCTCGGGACTAGCGGGAAAGTACCAAGAGACCCAGTACTTC
d_call: .; clone_size: many; j_call: TRBJ2-7; v_call: TRBV20-1; cdr3_aa: CSARSTSSYEQYF; cdr3_nt: TGCAGTGCTAGAAGTACGAGCTCCTACGAGCAGTACTTC
d_call: .; clone_size: few; j_call: TRBJ2-7; v_call: TRBV24-1; cdr3_aa: CATSDAVERKRHF; cdr3_nt: TGTGCCACCAGTGATGCTGTGGAGCGCAAGAGACACTTC
d_call: .; clone_size: few; j_call: TRBJ2-1; v_call: TRBV7-8; cdr3_aa: CASSLDVGPAYNEQFF; cdr3_nt: TGTGCCAGCAGCTTAGACGTTGGTCCTGCCTACAATGAGCAGTTCTTC
d_call: .; clone_size: few; j_call: TRBJ1-1; v_call: TRBV15; cdr3_aa: CATSREDMTTVGTEAFF; cdr3_nt: TGTGCCACCAGCAGGGAGGACATGACAACGGTGGGAACTGAAGCTTTCTTT
d_call: .; clone_size: .; j_call: TRBJ2-7; v_call: TRBV12-3/TRBV12-4; cdr3_aa: CASGETDSYEQYF; cdr3_nt: TGTGCCAGCGGGGAGACAGATTCCTACGAGCAGTACTTC
d_call: .; clone_size: many; j_call: TRBJ2-5; v_call: TRBV5-1; cdr3_aa: CASSFPKETQYF; cdr3_nt: TGCGCCAGCAGCTTCCCGAAAGAGACCCAGTACTTC
d_call: .; clone_size: few; j_call: TRBJ2-2; v_call: TRBV9; cdr3_aa: CASSPMGGAGELFF; cdr3_nt: TGTGCCAGCAGCCCCATGGGCGGGGCCGGGGAGCTGTTTTTT
d_call: TRBD1; clone_size: .; j_call: TRBJ2-1; v_call: TRBV7-9; cdr3_aa: CASSPRDRRPNEQFF; cdr3_nt: TGTGCCAGCAGTCCCCGGGACAGAAGGCCCAATGAGCAGTTCTTC
d_call: .; clone_size: few; j_call: TRBJ1-5; v_call: TRBV12-3/TRBV12-4; cdr3_aa: CASSSNGGPDQPQHF; cdr3_nt: TGTGCCAGCAGTTCTAATGGGGGGCCTGATCAGCCCCAGCATTTT
d_call: .; clone_size: once; j_call: TRBJ1-1; v_call: TRBV6-2/TRBV6-3; cdr3_aa: CASGMVGLGTEAFF; cdr3_nt: TGTGCCAGCGGGATGGTAGGCTTGGGCACTGAAGCTTTCTTT